This T cell receptor beta chain was sequenced for a study of metastatic and nonmetastatic thyroid tumors. Turning to the study itself: Repertoire comparisons spanned blood and tumor or nodule tissue from malignant and benign thyroid patients.

The entire patient cohort was treatment-naive prior to thyroid surgery. The CDR3 sequence is 16 residues long. Losses at the gene ends were 7 bases for V and 0 bases for J; bases not matched to a gene: 11. As processed by the authors: CDR3 differences across clinicopathological groups were used to build a distant-metastasis classifier for papillary thyroid cancer. TCRdb re-called the PCR reads through MiXCR. The V and J calls were determined by TCRdb, not by the authors. This table holds 21,000 or so clones, about a fifth found once. This clone was found many times. Antigen specificity is unknown. The study's findings and limits: In blood and tumor, TCR beta diversity was reportedly significantly higher in malignant thyroid tumors than in benign nodules.

The sequenced material came from blood. This sequence was found in a female donor with papillary thyroid cancer or a benign thyroid nodule (not recorded which). Some clones in this sample may be carry-over from other donors' samples. This chain joins TRBV12-3 or TRBV12-4 and TRBJ1-1; 7 nucleotides match TRBD1. DNA of the CDR3: TGTGCCAGCAAACTCGACAGGGCCGGGATGAACACTGAAGCTTTCTTT. Its translation: CASKLDRAGMNTEAFF.